This T cell receptor (beta chain) was captured by sequencing in a study of blood T cell repertoires in COVID-19. The CDR3 extends over 15 amino acids. Germline V CDR1 and CDR2: SGHRS, YFSETQ. J gave up 6 bases and V 4 bases, and 4 bases lay outside the gene matches. In the study's own analysis: Amplification of reference gene primers provided the estimated nucleated cell counts. Profiled with immunoSEQ multiplex PCR; TCRdb holds only in-frame clones, not every one. V and J calls and clone size come straight from that table; D and trimming were deduced from the DNA. The sample holds about 190,000 clones; around four fifths are singletons and the top ten take 13% to 15%.

The chain joins TRBV5-1 to TRBJ2-1; 13 bases are a match to TRBD2. Sequencing input: peripheral blood. The clonotype originates from a man aged 25-45 years with active or convalescent COVID-19. CDR3 residues: CASSPGLAGSNEQFF. CDR3 nucleotide sequence: TGCGCCAGCAGCCCGGGACTAGCGGGGTCCAATGAGCAGTTCTTC.